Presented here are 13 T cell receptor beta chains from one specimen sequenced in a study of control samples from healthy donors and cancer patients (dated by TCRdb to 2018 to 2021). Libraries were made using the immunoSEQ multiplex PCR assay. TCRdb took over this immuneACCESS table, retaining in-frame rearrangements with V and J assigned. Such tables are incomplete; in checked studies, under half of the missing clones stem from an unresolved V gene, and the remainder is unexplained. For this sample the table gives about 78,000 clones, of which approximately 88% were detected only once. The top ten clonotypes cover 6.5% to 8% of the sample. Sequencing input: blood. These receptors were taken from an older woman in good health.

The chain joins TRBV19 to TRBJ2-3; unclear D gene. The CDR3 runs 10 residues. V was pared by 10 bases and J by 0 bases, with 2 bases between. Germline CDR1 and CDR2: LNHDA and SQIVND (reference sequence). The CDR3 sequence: CATSTDTQYF. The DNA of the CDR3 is TGTGCCACCAGCACAGATACGCAGTATTTT.

The CDR3 region is CASSLATGGADTQYF. The CDR3 DNA reads TGTGCCAGCAGCTTAGCGACAGGGGGCGCAGATACGCAGTATTTT. V usage is TRBV7-2 and J usage is TRBJ2-3, with 10 bases lining up with TRBD1. Germline CDR1 is SGHTA and CDR2 is FQGNSA. The V gene end was trimmed by 0 bases and the J gene end by 4 bases; junction bases not matched to a gene: 1. The CDR3 has 15 amino acids.

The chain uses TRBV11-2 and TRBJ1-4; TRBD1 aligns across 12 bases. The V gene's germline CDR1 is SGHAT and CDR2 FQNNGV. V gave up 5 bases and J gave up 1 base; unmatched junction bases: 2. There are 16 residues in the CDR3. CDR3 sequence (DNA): TGTGCCAGCAGCCGGGACAGGGGGCGAACTAATGAAAAACTGTTTTTT. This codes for CASSRDRGRTNEKLFF.

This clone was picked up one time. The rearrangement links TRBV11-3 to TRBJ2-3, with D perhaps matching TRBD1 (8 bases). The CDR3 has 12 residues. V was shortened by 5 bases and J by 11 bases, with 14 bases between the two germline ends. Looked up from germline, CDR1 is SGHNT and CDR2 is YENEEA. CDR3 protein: CASSRGGTGQYF. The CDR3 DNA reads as TGTGCCAGCAGCAGGGGGGGGACAGGGCAGTATTTT.

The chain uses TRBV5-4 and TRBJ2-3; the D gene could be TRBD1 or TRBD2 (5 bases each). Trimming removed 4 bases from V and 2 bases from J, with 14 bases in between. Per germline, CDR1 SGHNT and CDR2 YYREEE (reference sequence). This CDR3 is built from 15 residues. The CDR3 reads CASSPTGAITDTQYF. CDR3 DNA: TGTGCCAGCAGCCCTACCGGGGCGATCACAGATACGCAGTATTTT.

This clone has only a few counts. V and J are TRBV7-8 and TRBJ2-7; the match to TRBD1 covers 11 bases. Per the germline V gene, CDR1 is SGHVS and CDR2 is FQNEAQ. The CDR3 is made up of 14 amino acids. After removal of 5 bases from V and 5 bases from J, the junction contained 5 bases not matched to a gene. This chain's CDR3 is CASSPGQGEHEQYF. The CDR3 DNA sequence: TGTGCCAGCAGCCCGGGACAGGGGGAGCACGAGCAGTACTTC.

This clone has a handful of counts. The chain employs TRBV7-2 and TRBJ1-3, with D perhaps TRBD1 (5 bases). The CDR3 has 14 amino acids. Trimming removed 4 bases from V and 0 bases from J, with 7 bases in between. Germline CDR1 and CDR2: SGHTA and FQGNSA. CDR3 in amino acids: CASSSGYSGNTIYF. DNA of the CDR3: TGTGCCAGCAGCTCAGGGTACTCTGGAAACACCATATATTTT.

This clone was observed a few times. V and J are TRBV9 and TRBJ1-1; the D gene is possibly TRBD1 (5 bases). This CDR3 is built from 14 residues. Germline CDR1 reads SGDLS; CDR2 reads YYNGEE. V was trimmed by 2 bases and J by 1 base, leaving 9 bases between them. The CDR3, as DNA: TGTGCCAGCAGCGTCGGGACCAAGAACACTGAAGCTTTCTTT. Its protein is CASSVGTKNTEAFF.

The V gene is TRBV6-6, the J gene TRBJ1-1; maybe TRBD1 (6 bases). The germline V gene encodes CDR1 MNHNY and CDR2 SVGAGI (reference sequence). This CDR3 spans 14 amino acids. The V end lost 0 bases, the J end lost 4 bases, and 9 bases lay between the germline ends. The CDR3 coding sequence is TGTGCCAGCAGTTACTCTCGGGGGGCCACTGAAGCTTTCTTT. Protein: CASSYSRGATEAFF.

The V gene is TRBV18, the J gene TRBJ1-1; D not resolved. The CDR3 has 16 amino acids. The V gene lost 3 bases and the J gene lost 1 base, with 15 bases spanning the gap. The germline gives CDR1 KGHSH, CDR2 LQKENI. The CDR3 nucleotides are TGTGCCAGCTCACCTATACTGGCCAGCGCGAACACTGAAGCTTTCTTT. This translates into CASSPILASANTEAFF.

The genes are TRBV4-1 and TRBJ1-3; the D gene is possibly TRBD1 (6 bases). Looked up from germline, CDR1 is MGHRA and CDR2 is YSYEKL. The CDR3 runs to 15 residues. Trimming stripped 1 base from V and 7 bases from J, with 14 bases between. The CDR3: CASSQAQGSWNTIYF. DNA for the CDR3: TGCGCCAGCAGCCAAGCTCAGGGGAGTTGGAACACCATATATTTT.

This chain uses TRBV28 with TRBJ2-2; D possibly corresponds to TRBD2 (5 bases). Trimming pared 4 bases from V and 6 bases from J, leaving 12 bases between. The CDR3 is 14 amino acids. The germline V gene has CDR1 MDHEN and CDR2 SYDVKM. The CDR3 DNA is TGTGCCAGCAGTTGGAGGAGAAAGGCCGGGGAGCTGTTTTTT. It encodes CASSWRRKAGELFF.

CDR3 in amino acids: CATHNPGRTDTQYF. DNA for the CDR3: TGTGCCACCCACAACCCGGGGCGCACAGATACGCAGTATTTT. J is TRBJ2-3 and V is TRBV10-3; the D gene could be TRBD1 or TRBD2 (5 bases each). This CDR3 region has 14 residues. V lost 10 bases and J lost 1, with 15 bases in between. Germline V gives CDR1 ENHRY, CDR2 SYGVKD.